Below, 28 T cell receptor beta chains from the same sample are listed, as sequenced in a study of somatic mutations in cytotoxic T cells in rheumatoid arthritis. The repertoire was sequenced with immunoSEQ multiplex PCR; TCRdb's copy has only in-frame clones and lacks some. The table lists under 20,000 clones, around 83% of them singletons. Sequencing was performed on CD8+ T cells sorted from blood. These receptor sequences come from an adult with rheumatoid arthritis.

This chain connects TRBV29-1 to TRBJ1-6; D call uncertain. Germline V gene lookup returns CDR1 SQVTM and CDR2 ANQGSEA. The V and J ends lost 8 bases and 8 bases respectively, with 19 bases between them. This CDR3 spans 14 amino acids. The CDR3 sequence is CSTATASQDSPLHF. The CDR3 region has the DNA TGCAGCACGGCCACAGCCTCGCAGGATTCACCCCTCCACTTT.

V and J are TRBV5-4 and TRBJ2-1; D is ambiguous. The germline V gene encodes CDR1 SGHNT and CDR2 YYREEE (reference sequence). The V and J ends lost 5 bases and 7 bases respectively, with 10 bases between them. The CDR3 has 12 amino acids. CDR3 protein: CASRGEENEQFF. The CDR3 DNA sequence: TGTGCCAGCAGAGGTGAAGAAAATGAGCAGTTCTTC.

V and J are TRBV9 and TRBJ2-2; TRBD2 matches at 14 bases. This CDR3 region has 18 residues. J was trimmed by 7 bases and V by 1 base; bases with no gene match: 9. CDR1 and CDR2 from the germline V gene are SGDLS and YYNGEE. Here the CDR3 DNA reads TGTGCCAGCAGCGTAAGACTAGCGGGGGGGAGTCTTGGCGGGGAGCTGTTTTTT. Its translation is CASSVRLAGGSLGGELFF.

This chain links TRBV19 with TRBJ2-1, with D tentatively TRBD1 (5 bases). Germline CDR1 LNHDA, CDR2 SQIVND (reference sequence). The V gene lost 6 bases and the J gene lost 0 bases, with 12 bases spanning the gap. The CDR3 has 15 residues. CDR3 amino acids: CASSSGFRSYNEQFF. The CDR3 DNA reads as TGTGCCAGTAGCTCAGGGTTTCGCTCCTACAATGAGCAGTTCTTC.

The chain combines TRBV5-1 with TRBJ1-2; D is possibly TRBD1 (6 bases). The V end lost 0 bases, the J end lost 8 bases, and 14 bases lay between the germline ends. CDR3 length: 14 amino acids. The V gene's germline CDR1 is SGHRS and CDR2 YFSETQ. The CDR3 here is CASSLDHRVQGYTF. The CDR3 region has the DNA TGCGCCAGCAGCTTGGACCACAGGGTTCAAGGCTACACCTTC.

The chain links TRBV27 to TRBJ1-2; no reliable D call. Trimming took 3 bases from V and 5 from J, leaving 16 bases between them. Per germline, CDR1 MNHEY and CDR2 SMNVEV (reference sequence). The CDR3 contains 15 residues. CDR3 loop: CASSFGPLTAYGYTF. The DNA for the CDR3 is TGTGCCAGCAGTTTTGGACCGCTGACGGCGTATGGCTACACCTTC.

The chain combines TRBV28 with TRBJ2-7; perhaps TRBD2 as D (6 bases). Between the trimmed V and J ends, which lost 3 bases and 2 bases, there was a span of 14 bases. The CDR3 loop spans 15 amino acids. In germline, CDR1 is MDHEN, CDR2 SYDVKM. CDR3: CASSLSPSVTYEQYF. Written as DNA, the CDR3 is TGTGCCAGCAGTTTGTCACCTAGCGTTACCTACGAGCAGTACTTC.

The genes are TRBV30 and TRBJ2-5; 8 nucleotides align to TRBD2. The length of the CDR3 is 14 residues. CDR1 GTSNPN and CDR2 SVGIG come from the germline V gene (reference sequence). V shed 4 bases and J 5 bases; nucleotides not matched to a gene: 9. For the CDR3, the DNA is TGTGCCTGGACCGGGAGCGGGGGAGGCGAGACCCAGTACTTC. Amino acid sequence: CAWTGSGGGETQYF. Drawing the rest from reference TRBV30 and TRBJ2-5, the complete variable domain is SQTIHQWPATLVQPVGSPLSLECTVEGTSNPNLYWYRQAAGRGLQLLFYSVGIGQISSEVPQNLSASRPQDRQFILSSKKLLLSDSGFYLCAWTGSGGGETQYFGPGTRLLVL.

J is TRBJ1-1 and V is TRBV6-5, with D unresolved. V was trimmed by 2 bases and J by 0 bases, leaving 4 bases between them. Per germline, CDR1 MNHEY and CDR2 SVGAGI. CDR3 length: 13 residues. The CDR3 sequence: CASSYTMNTEAFF. The CDR3 DNA reads TGTGCCAGCAGTTACACCATGAACACTGAAGCTTTCTTT.

This CDR3 reads CASSIAGRASTEAFF. The CDR3 region has the DNA TGTGCCAGTAGTATAGCGGGCAGGGCGAGCACTGAAGCTTTCTTT. The J gene is TRBJ1-1, the V gene TRBV19; the D gene is possibly TRBD1 (5 bases). Germline lookup yields CDR1 LNHDA and CDR2 SQIVND (reference sequence). The V and J ends lost 1 base and 4 bases respectively, with 13 bases between them. The length of the CDR3 is 15 residues. The whole variable domain, filled in from reference TRBV19 and TRBJ1-1, reads DGGITQSPKYLFRKEGQNVTLSCEQNLNHDAMYWYRQDPGQGLRLIYYSQIVNDFQKGDIAEGYSVSREKKESFPLTVTSAQKNPTAFYLCASSIAGRASTEAFFGQGTRLTVV.

This chain uses TRBV6-6 with TRBJ2-7; D not resolved. Germline-derived CDR1 and CDR2 are MNHNY and SVGAGI (reference sequence). This CDR3 is built from 12 residues. With 5 bases removed from V and 2 bases from J, the gap between germline ends came to 7 bases. CDR3 protein: CASSPSTYEQYF. DNA of the CDR3: TGTGCCAGCAGTCCAAGCACCTACGAGCAGTACTTC.

This chain links TRBV7-2 with TRBJ1-2; maybe TRBD1 (6 bases). Looked up from germline, CDR1 is SGHTA and CDR2 is FQGNSA. The CDR3 spans 16 residues. Trimming stripped 1 base from V and 0 bases from J, with 12 bases between. The CDR3, as DNA: TGTGCCAGCAGCTTAGATGGAGGGGGGGCTAACTATGGCTACACCTTC. This sequence encodes CASSLDGGGANYGYTF.

The CDR3 DNA follows: TGCGCCAGCAGCTACAAGCGGGACGACAATCAGCCCCAGCATTTT. It encodes CASSYKRDDNQPQHF. This chain links TRBV4-1 with TRBJ1-5; tentative D call: TRBD1 (5 bases). The CDR3 sequence is 15 residues long. The V gene lost 5 bases and the J gene lost 3 bases, with 14 bases spanning the gap. In germline, CDR1 is MGHRA, CDR2 YSYEKL.

The genes are TRBV4-1 and TRBJ2-1; D is possibly TRBD2 (5 bases). The germline CDR1 and CDR2 sequences are MGHRA and YSYEKL. Trimming shortened V by 5 bases and J by 8 bases, and 7 bases separated the two germline ends. This CDR3 is built from 11 residues. The CDR3 loop reads CASSAGDEQFF. Written as DNA, the CDR3 is TGCGCCAGCAGCGCCGGGGATGAGCAGTTCTTC.

V gene TRBV9 combines with J gene TRBJ2-3, with D possibly TRBD2 on 5 matching bases. V lost 2 bases to trimming and J lost 2 bases, with 12 bases between them. The germline CDR1 and CDR2 sequences are SGDLS and YYNGEE. This CDR3 comprises 15 residues. In DNA form, the CDR3 reads TGTGCCAGCAGCGTTGGTGGGAGCAACACAGATACGCAGTATTTT. It translates to CASSVGGSNTDTQYF.

The V and J genes are TRBV18 and TRBJ2-3; TRBD1 is a possible D gene (5 bases). Germline CDR1 and CDR2: KGHSH and LQKENI. Trimming cost V 8 bases and J 1 base, with 16 bases left between them. The length of the CDR3 is 15 residues. The CDR3, as DNA: TGTGCCAGCCTCTCCCTGGAAGGGGGCACAGATACGCAGTATTTT. It translates to CASLSLEGGTDTQYF.

The chain links TRBV5-1 to TRBJ2-2; tentative D call: TRBD2 (5 bases). Per the germline V gene, CDR1 is SGHRS and CDR2 is YFSETQ. CDR3 size: 15 residues. V was shortened by 4 bases and J by 4 bases, with 14 bases between the two germline ends. The DNA for the CDR3 is TGCGCCAGCAGCGAGGCGGAACGGGGCACCGGGGAGCTGTTTTTT. Its protein is CASSEAERGTGELFF.

The genes are TRBV11-3 and TRBJ2-3; D possibly corresponds to TRBD2 (6 bases). Germline values: CDR1 SGHNT, CDR2 YENEEA. The CDR3 totals 14 residues. V shed 1 base and J shed 1 base, with 6 bases lying between them. Here the CDR3 DNA reads TGTGCCAGCAGCTTAGGCGGGGGCACAGATACGCAGTATTTT. The encoded protein is CASSLGGGTDTQYF.

This chain connects TRBV19 to TRBJ2-1; D is uncertain. The V end lost 4 bases, the J end lost 8 bases, and 12 bases lay between the germline ends. The V gene's germline CDR1 is LNHDA and CDR2 SQIVND (reference sequence). This CDR3 has 13 residues. CDR3 bases: TGTGCCAGTAGTAGCTGGGGTGGGGATGAGCAGTTCTTC. Protein sequence: CASSSWGGDEQFF.

This chain connects TRBV7-2 to TRBJ2-1, with 14 bases lining up with TRBD2. Germline V gene data show CDR1 as SGHTA and CDR2 as FQGNSA. The junction had 8 bases not matched to a gene; V was cut back by 5 bases and J by 8 bases. The CDR3 runs 16 residues. The CDR3, as DNA: TGTGCCAGCAGCCTAACCCCGGGACTAGCGGGGGATGAGCAGTTCTTC. Protein sequence: CASSLTPGLAGDEQFF.

The CDR3 coding sequence is TGTGCCAGCAGCCCCAATAGTTATGGCTACACCTTC. The encoded protein is CASSPNSYGYTF. This chain uses TRBV9 with TRBJ1-2, with no clear D. This CDR3 is built from 12 residues. Germline V gene lookup returns CDR1 SGDLS and CDR2 YYNGEE. With 4 bases removed from V and 5 bases from J, the gap between germline ends came to 9 bases. Variable domain in full (rest from reference TRBV9 and TRBJ1-2): DSGVTQTPKHLITATGQRVTLRCSPRSGDLSVYWYQQSLDQGLQFLIQYYNGEERAKGNILERFSAQQFPDLHSELNLSSLELGDSALYFCASSPNSYGYTFGSGTRLTVV.

The V and J genes are TRBV19 and TRBJ2-7; 9 nucleotides agree with TRBD2. CDR1 is LNHDA and CDR2 is SQIVND in the germline V gene (reference sequence). This CDR3 is 15 amino acids long. V was clipped by 5 bases and J by 4 bases; unmatched bases: 9. The CDR3 protein is CASSESRLAAYEQYF. Here the CDR3 DNA reads TGTGCCAGTAGTGAGTCGCGACTAGCGGCATACGAGCAGTACTTC.

This rearrangement joins TRBV4-2 to TRBJ1-2; D might be TRBD1 (5 bases). The V end lost 0 bases, the J end lost 4 bases, and 12 bases lay between the germline ends. The CDR3 totals 15 residues. The V gene's germline CDR1 is LGHNA and CDR2 YNFKEQ. This CDR3 reads CASSQEQATVYGYTF. In DNA, the CDR3 is TGTGCCAGCAGCCAAGAACAGGCAACGGTCTATGGCTACACCTTC.

The V gene is TRBV29-1, the J gene TRBJ2-1; TRBD2 might be the D (6 bases). Germline values: CDR1 SQVTM, CDR2 ANQGSEA. The CDR3 has 15 amino acids. Trimming took 3 bases from V and 4 from J, leaving 16 bases between them. The CDR3 DNA follows: TGCAGCGTTGAGGTGCCGGGAGCAGGGTACAATGAGCAGTTCTTC. As protein: CSVEVPGAGYNEQFF.

This chain uses TRBV11-2 with TRBJ2-4; D is undetermined. The CDR3 spans 16 residues. Germline V gene lookup returns CDR1 SGHAT and CDR2 FQNNGV. V gave up 2 bases and J gave up 0 bases, with 11 bases separating them. Written as DNA, the CDR3 is TGTGCCAGCAGCTTAAAATTTGGCCAAGCCAAAAACATTCAGTACTTC. This translates into CASSLKFGQAKNIQYF.

The DNA for the CDR3 is TGTGCCAGCAGCTCCCTGGGACAGGGGGTGCACACAGATACGCAGTATTTT. This encodes CASSSLGQGVHTDTQYF. The rearrangement uses TRBV28 and TRBJ2-3, with 11 positions matching TRBD1. The junction had 10 bases not matched to a gene; V was cut back by 6 bases and J by 2 bases. The CDR3 runs 17 residues. The V gene's germline CDR1 is MDHEN and CDR2 SYDVKM.

The chain combines TRBV18 with TRBJ1-2; 7 bases match TRBD1. Germline V gene sequence: CDR1 KGHSH, CDR2 LQKENI. With 2 bases clipped from V and 3 bases from J, the junction kept 6 bases outside the gene matches. The CDR3 sequence is 15 residues long. CDR3 residues: CASSPDRASDYGYTF. The CDR3 DNA follows: TGTGCCAGCTCACCAGACAGGGCGTCAGACTATGGCTACACCTTC.

This chain joins TRBV4-1 and TRBJ1-5; possibly TRBD1 for D (6 bases). V lost 1 base and J lost 7, with 11 bases in between. The CDR3 extends over 14 amino acids. In germline, CDR1 is MGHRA, CDR2 YSYEKL. The CDR3 sequence: CASSQVSRGQPQHF. The CDR3 DNA reads as TGCGCCAGCAGCCAAGTTTCCAGGGGACAGCCCCAGCATTTT.